What follows are 16 T cell receptor beta chains derived from one specimen sequenced in a study of blood T cell repertoires in COVID-19. Clones were sequenced by immunoSEQ multiplex PCR, and TCRdb holds only the in-frame ones, with some missing. The sample carries fewer than 200,000 clones, approximately 82% recorded once. Sequencing was performed on PBMCs or T cells enriched from blood (not recorded which). The receptors derive from a woman aged 50 to 60 who had recovered from COVID-19.

The chain joins TRBV10-3 to TRBJ2-7; 9 bases are shared with TRBD2. With 3 bases clipped from V and 0 bases from J, the junction kept 6 bases outside the gene matches. This CDR3 has 16 residues. Germline assignment: CDR1 ENHRY and CDR2 SYGVKD. CDR3 bases: TGTGCCATCAGTGACCCACCTAGCGGGACCTCCTACGAGCAGTACTTC. Amino acid sequence: CAISDPPSGTSYEQYF.

V and J are TRBV30 and TRBJ2-7, with D maybe TRBD2 (6 bases). The V and J ends lost 4 bases and 7 bases respectively, with 14 bases between them. The CDR3 spans 12 residues. Per the germline V gene, CDR1 is GTSNPN and CDR2 is SVGIG (reference sequence). Here the CDR3 reads CAWTRGSREQYF. DNA for the CDR3: TGTGCCTGGACCCGGGGGTCACGGGAGCAGTACTTC.

The chain couples TRBV6-5 to TRBJ1-5; no clear D. This CDR3 is built from 14 residues. V gave up 6 bases and J gave up 2 bases, with 11 bases separating them. Germline V CDR1 and CDR2: MNHEY, SVGAGI. CDR3 amino acids: CASSYDRGNQPQHF. As DNA, the CDR3 is TGTGCCAGCAGCTATGACCGGGGCAATCAGCCCCAGCATTTT.

This chain uses TRBV9 with TRBJ2-5; the match to TRBD2 covers 10 bases. The CDR3 is made up of 16 amino acids. Germline V gives CDR1 SGDLS, CDR2 YYNGEE. The ends lost 4 bases at V and 5 bases at J; junction bases unmatched: 11. CDR3 nucleotides: TGTGCCAGCAGCCCCGCCGTAGCGGGAGGTATGGAGACCCAGTACTTC. This translates into CASSPAVAGGMETQYF.

The chain links TRBV9 to TRBJ2-3, with 7 bases aligning to TRBD2. Germline V gene data show CDR1 as SGDLS and CDR2 as YYNGEE. CDR3 length: 16 residues. With V trimmed by 3 bases and J by 2 bases, 9 bases remained unmatched. This CDR3 reads CASSGGRGGPTDTQYF. The CDR3 nucleotides are TGTGCCAGCAGCGGTGGGAGGGGCGGTCCCACAGATACGCAGTATTTT.

CDR3 in DNA: TGCGCCAGCAGCTTGGAGGGGGCTTCATCTGGAAACACCATATATTTT. Translating it yields CASSLEGASSGNTIYF. The chain combines TRBV5-1 with TRBJ1-3; 7 positions agree with TRBD1. Germline lookup yields CDR1 SGHRS and CDR2 YFSETQ. The CDR3 is 16 residues long. V trimming: 0 bases; J trimming: 1 base; junction bases outside the gene matches: 4.

The chain recombines TRBV4-2 with TRBJ1-5; D is ambiguous. Trimming left V 0 bases short and J 2 bases short, with 8 bases between. The germline gives CDR1 LGHNA, CDR2 YNFKEQ. This CDR3 has 15 amino acids. CDR3 region: CASSQELHGNQPQHF. The CDR3 nucleotides read TGTGCCAGCAGCCAAGAGTTACACGGCAATCAGCCCCAGCATTTT.

CDR3 residues: CASSSTGGWPQNTEAFF. The CDR3 region has the DNA TGTGCCAGCAGTTCGACAGGGGGCTGGCCCCAGAACACTGAAGCTTTCTTT. V gene TRBV28 combines with J gene TRBJ1-1, with TRBD1 identical over 10 bases. The CDR3 extends over 17 amino acids. Per germline, CDR1 MDHEN and CDR2 SYDVKM. V gave up 4 bases and J gave up 1 base; unmatched junction bases: 9.

The chain employs TRBV5-1 and TRBJ2-3; maybe TRBD2 (6 bases). The germline V gene encodes CDR1 SGHRS and CDR2 YFSETQ. Trimming removed 3 bases from V and 4 bases from J, with 12 bases in between. This CDR3 contains 14 residues. In nucleotides, the CDR3 is TGCGCCAGCAGCTCGGGAGTGGTGGCAGATACGCAGTATTTT. It is translated as CASSSGVVADTQYF.

This clone was counted a single time. V gene TRBV25-1 combines with J gene TRBJ2-1, with D tentatively TRBD2 (6 bases). The CDR3 is 11 residues long. Trimming stripped 3 bases from V and 9 bases from J, with 6 bases between. The germline CDR1 and CDR2 sequences are MGHDK and SYGVNS. The CDR3 loop reads CASSEGGEQFF. The CDR3 region has the DNA TGTGCCAGCAGTGAGGGGGGTGAGCAGTTCTTC. Filled out from reference TRBV25-1 and TRBJ2-1, the complete variable domain reads EADIYQTPRYLVIGTGKKITLECSQTMGHDKMYWYQQDPGMELHLIHYSYGVNSTEKGDLSSESTVSRIRTEHFPLTLESARPSHTSQYLCASSEGGEQFFGPGTRLTVL.

The V call is TRBV2, the J call TRBJ2-7; D might be TRBD1 (6 bases). The V end lost 7 bases, the J end lost 0 bases, and 10 bases lay between the germline ends. The germline V gene encodes CDR1 SNHLY and CDR2 FYNNEI. This CDR3 spans 13 amino acids. The CDR3 is CASKGTPSYEQYF. The CDR3 DNA sequence: TGTGCCAGCAAAGGGACACCCTCCTACGAGCAGTACTTC. The variable domain in full, with the rest retrieved from reference TRBV2 and TRBJ2-7, is EPEVTQTPSHQVTQMGQEVILRCVPISNHLYFYWYRQILGQKVEFLVSFYNNEISEKSEIFDDQFSVERPDGSNFTLKIRSTKLEDSAMYFCASKGTPSYEQYFGPGTRLTVT.

This chain joins TRBV6-1 and TRBJ1-1; D unresolved. The germline CDR1 and CDR2 sequences are MNHNS and SASEGT. The CDR3 consists of 11 residues. V was pared by 3 bases and J by 7 bases, with 6 bases between. The CDR3 DNA follows: TGTGCCAGCAGTGACCGGGGTGAAGCTTTCTTT. This sequence encodes CASSDRGEAFF.

CDR3 residues: CASSPLAGAGFF. The DNA for the CDR3 is TGTGCCAGCAGCCCATTAGCGGGAGCGGGGTTCTTC. The chain recombines TRBV7-9 with TRBJ2-1, with 9 nucleotides matching TRBD2. V gave up 5 bases and J gave up 15 bases; unmatched junction bases: 8. Germline V CDR1 and CDR2: SEHNR, FQNEAQ (reference sequence). The CDR3 loop spans 12 amino acids.

The chain recombines TRBV18 with TRBJ2-5, with 10 bases fitting TRBD2. With 4 bases clipped from V and 3 bases from J, the junction kept 8 bases outside the gene matches. The CDR3 totals 16 residues. Germline assignment: CDR1 KGHSH and CDR2 LQKENI. The CDR3 DNA reads as TGTGCCAGCTCACATTCACTAGCGGGATTTGAAGAGACCCAGTACTTC. It encodes CASSHSLAGFEETQYF.

The chain carries TRBV20-1 and TRBJ2-3; D is undetermined. The CDR3 is 11 residues long. Germline assignment: CDR1 DFQATT and CDR2 SNEGSKA (reference sequence). The V end was cut by 1 base, the J end by 4 bases, with 3 bases between. This chain's CDR3 is CSARAADTQYF. DNA for the CDR3: TGCAGTGCTAGAGCGGCAGATACGCAGTATTTT.

The chain recombines TRBV11-3 with TRBJ2-1; no clear D. Between the trimmed V and J ends, which lost 2 bases and 0 bases, there was a span of 8 bases. This CDR3 has 15 residues. Germline CDR1 and CDR2: SGHNT and YENEEA. CDR3 residues: CASSLIPSSYNEQFF. The DNA of the CDR3 is TGTGCCAGCAGCTTAATTCCTAGCTCCTACAATGAGCAGTTCTTC.